This TCR beta chain was sequenced in a study of blood T cell repertoires in COVID-19. Overall study context: Researchers got acute and convalescent COVID-19 samples from the United States, Italy and Spain. Sources were T cells, B-cell-depleted T cells, or PBMCs; the material itself was cDNA or gDNA.

This CDR3 has 16 amino acids. Germline V lookup: CDR1 MRHNA, CDR2 SNTAGT. V was shortened by 0 bases and J by 1 base, with 12 bases between the two germline ends. Study processing details: Nucleated cell number was recorded as an estimate derived from reference gene primer amplification. Data came from immunoSEQ multiplex PCR; TCRdb stores just in-frame clones and leaves some out. D and trimming come from the DNA, and the V and J calls and clone size come from that table. The data show approximately 180,000 clones, roughly 86% seen once. Sequenced input: peripheral blood. This rearrangement joins TRBV6-4 to TRBJ1-1; D possibly corresponds to TRBD1 (6 bases). The receptor's source is a woman in her fifties or sixties with acute or convalescent COVID-19. The DNA of the CDR3 is TGTGCCAGCAGTGACTCCCTACAGGGTCAGAACACTGAAGCTTTCTTT. Protein: CASSDSLQGQNTEAFF.